Listed below are T cell receptor beta chains from one sample, sequenced in a study of blood T cell repertoires in COVID-19. Sequencing used immunoSEQ multiplex PCR; TCRdb keeps in-frame clones, though not all of them. The table has more than 250,000 clones, 70% to 90% seen once; the top ten hold roughly 6.5%. Sequenced sample: peripheral blood. These receptor sequences come from a young man who had recovered from COVID-19. CDR3s include the opening cysteine and the closing phenylalanine or tryptophan. The D gene is left open where the match is weak. Clone size, where shown, is once, few, many, or a class for clones that have expanded.

d_call	v_call	j_call	clone_size	cdr3_aa	cdr3_nt
TRBD1	TRBV6-6	TRBJ2-7	NA	CASSPRDRLYEQYF	TGTGCCAGCAGTCCCCGGGACAGGTTGTACGAGCAGTACTTC
NA	TRBV19	TRBJ1-4	NA	CASSKTGLYNEKLFF	TGTGCCAGTAGTAAGACAGGACTGTATAATGAAAAACTGTTTTTT
TRBD1	TRBV29-1	TRBJ2-7	NA	CSVSGGSYEQYF	TGCAGCGTTTCAGGGGGCTCCTACGAGCAGTACTTC
NA	TRBV5-4	TRBJ2-7	once	CASTKRGSYEQYF	TGTGCCAGCACCAAAAGGGGGTCCTACGAGCAGTACTTC
TRBD1	TRBV28	TRBJ1-6	NA	CASSSQTGGRSPLHF	TGTGCCAGCAGTTCCCAGACAGGGGGAAGGTCACCCCTCCACTTT
NA	TRBV3-1/TRBV3-2	TRBJ2-1	NA	CASSLLGASSYNEQFF	TGTGCCAGCAGCCTCTTGGGGGCTAGCTCCTACAATGAGCAGTTCTTC
TRBD1	TRBV20-1	TRBJ1-1	NA	CSALTGEAFF	TGCAGTGCCTTGACAGGGGAAGCTTTCTTT
NA	TRBV7-8	TRBJ1-1	NA	CASSRRNTEAFF	TGTGCCAGCAGCCGGCGGAACACTGAAGCTTTCTTT
TRBD1	TRBV10-3	TRBJ1-2	NA	CAISPDGQANYGYTF	TGTGCCATCAGCCCTGATGGACAGGCCAACTATGGCTACACCTTC
NA	TRBV4-3	TRBJ1-2	NA	CASSQDRGNLYGYTF	TGCGCCAGCAGCCAGGATAGGGGTAACCTCTATGGCTACACCTTC
NA	TRBV25-1	TRBJ2-1	NA	CASSELLGAGEQFF	TGTGCCAGCAGTGAATTATTAGGGGCCGGTGAGCAGTTCTTC
NA	TRBV14	TRBJ2-5	NA	CASSQGYDTQGSGETQYF	TGTGCCAGCAGCCAAGGGTACGACACCCAGGGGTCGGGAGAGACCCAGTACTTC
NA	TRBV5-6	TRBJ2-5	NA	CASRSEGTQYF	TGTGCCAGCAGATCCGAGGGGACCCAGTACTTC
TRBD1	TRBV10-3	TRBJ1-2	NA	CAISDSPGQSNYGYTF	TGTGCCATCAGTGACTCTCCGGGACAGTCCAACTATGGCTACACCTTC
NA	TRBV6-5	TRBJ2-2	NA	CASSYSLLPNTGELFF	TGTGCCAGCAGTTACTCGCTCCTACCGAACACCGGGGAGCTGTTTTTT
NA	TRBV15	TRBJ2-3	NA	CATSRQGALTDTQYF	TGTGCCACCAGCAGGCAAGGGGCCCTCACAGATACGCAGTATTTT
NA	TRBV4-1	TRBJ2-1	NA	CASSVRGTYNEQFF	TGCGCCAGCTCGGTGCGTGGTACCTACAATGAGCAGTTCTTC
NA	TRBV5-1	TRBJ1-1	NA	CASSSGHPTEAFF	TGCGCCAGCAGCTCGGGACACCCCACTGAAGCTTTCTTT
NA	TRBV20-1	TRBJ1-1	NA	CSGGGLEAFF	TGCAGTGGGGGCGGTTTAGAAGCTTTCTTT
TRBD2	TRBV4-2	TRBJ2-3	NA	CASSQVGLAGGTDTQYF	TGTGCCAGCAGCCAAGTGGGACTAGCGGGGGGCACAGATACGCAGTATTTT
NA	TRBV6-6	TRBJ1-3	NA	CASSRLTGISGNTIYF	TGTGCCAGCAGTCGTCTAACAGGGATCTCTGGAAACACCATATATTTT
TRBD2	TRBV5-1	TRBJ2-1	NA	CASSLSRLAGGDEQFF	TGCGCCAGCAGCTTAAGTCGTCTAGCGGGAGGCGATGAGCAGTTCTTC
NA	TRBV6-2/TRBV6-3	TRBJ2-3	NA	CASSYLDRQAVTTDTQYF	TGTGCCAGCAGTTACCTCGATAGACAGGCAGTCACCACAGATACGCAGTATTTT
NA	TRBV27	TRBJ1-1	NA	CASSLSWGGGTEAFF	TGTGCCAGCAGTTTATCGTGGGGGGGTGGGACTGAAGCTTTCTTT
NA	TRBV6-5	TRBJ1-1	NA	CASSYRQNRMNTEAFF	TGTGCCAGCAGTTACCGACAGAACCGCATGAACACTGAAGCTTTCTTT
NA	TRBV10-3	TRBJ2-3	NA	CAIRGTGSDTQYF	TGTGCCATCAGGGGTACAGGATCCGATACGCAGTATTTT
NA	TRBV10-3	TRBJ1-1	NA	CAISDSVSDTEAFF	TGTGCCATCAGTGATTCAGTCAGTGACACTGAAGCTTTCTTT
TRBD1	TRBV28	TRBJ1-1	NA	CASSWAGGQGTEAFF	TGTGCCAGCAGTTGGGCAGGGGGCCAGGGCACTGAAGCTTTCTTT
TRBD2	TRBV9	TRBJ2-7	once	CASSIGLAAYEQYF	TGTGCCAGCAGCATAGGACTAGCAGCCTACGAGCAGTACTTC
NA	TRBV20-1	TRBJ2-7	NA	CSARAAYEQYF	TGCAGTGCTAGAGCCGCCTACGAGCAGTACTTC
TRBD2	TRBV9	TRBJ2-1	once	CASSAGLAGGYEQFF	TGTGCCAGCAGCGCTGGACTAGCGGGAGGCTATGAGCAGTTCTTC
NA	TRBV20-1	TRBJ2-7	NA	CSAILRGEQYF	TGCAGTGCTATTTTGCGCGGCGAGCAGTACTTC
TRBD1	TRBV4-3	TRBJ2-3	NA	CASSQDRAGGYSTDTQYF	TGCGCCAGCAGCCAAGATCGAGCAGGGGGCTATAGCACAGATACGCAGTATTTT
NA	TRBV2	TRBJ1-6	NA	CASWEGSSYNSPLHF	TGTGCCAGCTGGGAGGGTAGCTCCTATAATTCACCCCTCCACTTT
NA	TRBV7-9	TRBJ2-7	once	CASSLTGAEQYF	TGTGCCAGCAGCTTGACAGGAGCCGAGCAGTACTTC
NA	TRBV6-2/TRBV6-3	TRBJ1-1	NA	CASSYGRSRDLVMNTEAFF	TGTGCCAGCAGTTACGGGCGTTCGAGGGATCTGGTTATGAACACTGAAGCTTTCTTT
NA	TRBV12-3/TRBV12-4	TRBJ2-5	NA	CASSQVAETQYF	TGTGCCAGCAGCCAAGTAGCTGAGACCCAGTACTTC